This TCR beta chain was found in a study of cytotoxic CD8 clonotypes in ibrutinib-treated CLL. Study-wide background: Among the samples, the mean was about 260,000 productive templates and some 100,000 productive rearrangements.

This CDR3 is 17 amino acids long. Germline values: CDR1 SEHNR, CDR2 FQNEAQ (reference sequence). After removal of 4 bases from V and 5 bases from J, the junction contained 13 bases not matched to a gene. Clones were sequenced by immunoSEQ multiplex PCR, and TCRdb holds only the in-frame ones, with some missing. This table holds about 180,000 clones, under 90% found once. Study-wide findings and caveats: Higher circulating CD8+ T-cell counts strongly accompanied higher baseline clonality, above age-matched healthy donors. Lymph node repertoires were not studied, and sampling times were unmatched.

Comments on this clone: The antigen is undetermined.

This receptor was obtained from a human donor with chronic lymphocytic leukemia. The chain links TRBV7-9 to TRBJ2-3, with 9 bases fitting TRBD1. The sample here was PBMCs, taken after 24 months of ibrutinib treatment. The CDR3 protein is CASSYAGTGLRGDTQYF. The CDR3 bases are TGTGCCAGCAGCTATGCCGGGACAGGGTTAAGGGGAGATACGCAGTATTTT.